This TCR beta chain emerged from a study of vaccination effects on CD4 cells after COVID-19. CDR3 length equals 13 residues. Deletions cut 0 bases from V and 9 bases from J, with 7 bases between. Looked up from germline, CDR1 is SGHKS and CDR2 is YYEKEE (reference sequence). Sequenced by immunoSEQ multiplex PCR; TCRdb stores in-frame clones only, minus some. The sample has about 25,000 clones; approximately 73% are singletons. To note about this clone: Its antigen is unknown.

ViraFEST used viral peptide pools to expand antigen-specific CD4+ T cells before sequencing. Subsequent to roughly 9 days of culture, CD4+ T cells were isolated. None of the vaccinated had previously contracted SARS-CoV-2, and their nucleocapsid antibodies tested negative. The V call is TRBV5-5, the J call TRBJ1-6; no firm D call. The material sequenced was CD4+ T cells from PBMCs cultured with SARS-CoV-2 spike peptides, taken before COVID-19 vaccination. This TCR derives from a human donor who received a COVID-19 vaccine. The CDR3 loop reads CASSLEWGSPLHF. The CDR3 DNA reads TGTGCCAGCAGCTTGGAATGGGGTTCACCCCTCCACTTT.